This TCR beta chain appears in the sequencing data of a study of blood T cell repertoires in COVID-19. The CDR3 totals 14 residues. The V gene end was trimmed by 0 bases and the J gene end by 4 bases; junction bases not matched to a gene: 2. Germline V gene lookup returns CDR1 LGHDT and CDR2 YNNKEL (reference sequence). The table came from immunoSEQ multiplex PCR; TCRdb's copy has only in-frame clones and leaves some out. This table has tens of thousands of clones, 91% appearing once. The sample was peripheral blood. The TCR sequence derives from a human donor in a cohort sampled during active COVID-19. V is TRBV3-1 (or the pseudogene TRBV3-2) and J is TRBJ1-2, with TRBD1 matching 7 bases. CDR3: CASSQEDRFYGYTF. The CDR3 DNA reads as TGTGCCAGCAGCCAAGAGGACAGGTTCTATGGCTACACCTTC.